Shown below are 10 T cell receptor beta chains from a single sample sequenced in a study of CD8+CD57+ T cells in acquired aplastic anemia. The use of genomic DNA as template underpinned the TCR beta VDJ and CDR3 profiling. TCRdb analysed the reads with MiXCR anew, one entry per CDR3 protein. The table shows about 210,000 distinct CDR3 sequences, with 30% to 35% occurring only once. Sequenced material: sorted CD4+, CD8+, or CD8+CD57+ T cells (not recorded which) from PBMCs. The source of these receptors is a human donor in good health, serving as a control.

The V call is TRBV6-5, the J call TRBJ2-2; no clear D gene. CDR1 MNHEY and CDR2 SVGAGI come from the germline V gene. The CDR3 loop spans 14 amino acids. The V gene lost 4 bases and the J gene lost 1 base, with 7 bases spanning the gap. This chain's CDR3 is CASSSLENTGELFF. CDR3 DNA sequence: TGTGCCAGCAGTTCCTTAGAGAACACCGGGGAGCTGTTTTTT.

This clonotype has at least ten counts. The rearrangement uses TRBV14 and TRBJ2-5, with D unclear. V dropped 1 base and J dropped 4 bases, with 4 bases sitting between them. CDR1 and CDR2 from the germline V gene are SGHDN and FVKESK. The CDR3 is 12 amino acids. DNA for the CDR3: TGTGCCAGCAGCCAAGCCACAGAGACCCAGTACTTC. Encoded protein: CASSQATETQYF.

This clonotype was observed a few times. CDR3 DNA: TGTGCCAGCAGGGGACAGGGATGGGCCGGGGAGCTGTTTTTT. It specifies CASRGQGWAGELFF. This rearrangement joins TRBV6-1 to TRBJ2-2, with 9 bases aligning to TRBD1. The V gene's germline CDR1 is MNHNS and CDR2 SASEGT. Trimming cost V 6 bases and J 6 bases; bases outside gene matches: 5. The CDR3 sequence is 14 residues long.

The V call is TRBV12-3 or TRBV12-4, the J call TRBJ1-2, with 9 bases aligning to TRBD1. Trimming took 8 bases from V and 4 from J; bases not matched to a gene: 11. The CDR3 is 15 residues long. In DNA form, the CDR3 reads TGTGCCAGCTCCTTACAGGGGGCGAGAGGCTATGGCTACACCTTC. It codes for CASSLQGARGYGYTF.

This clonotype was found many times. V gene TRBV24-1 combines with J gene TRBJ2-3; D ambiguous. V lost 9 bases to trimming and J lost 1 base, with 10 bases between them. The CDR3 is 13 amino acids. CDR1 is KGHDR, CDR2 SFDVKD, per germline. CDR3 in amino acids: CATRSLRTDTQYF. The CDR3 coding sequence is TGTGCCACCCGAAGCCTTCGCACAGATACGCAGTATTTT.

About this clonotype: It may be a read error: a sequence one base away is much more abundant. CDR3 sequence reads: CASSPGRYSNQPQHF. CDR3 nucleotide sequence: TGTGCCAGCAGCCCAGGCAGATATAGCAATCAGCCCCAGCATTTT. The chain joins TRBV7-9 to TRBJ1-5; no firm D call. CDR1 and CDR2 from the germline V gene are SEHNR and FQNEAQ (reference sequence). Deletions cut 5 bases from V and 0 bases from J, with 11 bases between. CDR3 length equals 15 residues.

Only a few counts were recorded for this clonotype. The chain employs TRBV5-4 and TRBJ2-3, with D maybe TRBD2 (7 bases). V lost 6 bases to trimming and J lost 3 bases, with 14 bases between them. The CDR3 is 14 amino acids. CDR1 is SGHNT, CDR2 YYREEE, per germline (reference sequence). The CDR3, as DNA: TGTGCCAGCAAGGAGGGGGGGCATACAGATACGCAGTATTTT. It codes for CASKEGGHTDTQYF.

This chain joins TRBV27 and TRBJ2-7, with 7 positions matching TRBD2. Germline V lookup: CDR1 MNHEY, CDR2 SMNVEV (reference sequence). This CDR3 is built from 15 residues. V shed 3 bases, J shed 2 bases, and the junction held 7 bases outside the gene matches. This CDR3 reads CASSLKGLVTYEQYF. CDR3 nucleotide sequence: TGTGCCAGCAGTTTGAAAGGACTAGTAACCTACGAGCAGTACTTC.

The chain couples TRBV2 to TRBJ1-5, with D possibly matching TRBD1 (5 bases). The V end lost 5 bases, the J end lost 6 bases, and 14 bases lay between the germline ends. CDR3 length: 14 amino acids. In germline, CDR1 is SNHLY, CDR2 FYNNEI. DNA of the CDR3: TGTGCCAGCAGTAATTGGCAGGGCGCTCAGCCCCAGCATTTT. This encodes CASSNWQGAQPQHF.

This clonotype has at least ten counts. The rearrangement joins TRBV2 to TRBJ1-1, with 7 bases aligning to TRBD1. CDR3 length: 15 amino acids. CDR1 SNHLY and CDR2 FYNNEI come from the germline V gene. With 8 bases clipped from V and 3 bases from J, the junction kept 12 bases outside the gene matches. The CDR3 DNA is TGTGCCAGCGACTACCGGCAGGGGGTGGACACTGAAGCTTTCTTT. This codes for CASDYRQGVDTEAFF.